These 25 T cell receptor beta chains came from one sample sequenced in a study of CD8+ T cells in alopecia areata. RNA was isolated and reverse transcribed to cDNA, the sequencing template. Some clones are missing from TCRdb's copy, which holds only in-frame ones; the method was immunoSEQ multiplex PCR. The table includes about 98,000 clones, roughly two fifths detected once. The sample comprised CD4+ T cells sorted from blood. The receptors shown here come from a human donor with alopecia areata.

Notes on this clone: Other DNA variants within this sample encode the same CDR3. V and J are TRBV29-1 and TRBJ2-3; weak D call: TRBD1 (5 bases). This CDR3 is 13 amino acids long. Germline values: CDR1 SQVTM, CDR2 ANQGSEA. The V end was cut by 3 bases, the J end by 2 bases, with 9 bases between. In nucleotides, the CDR3 is TGCAGCGTTGAGGGCAGGGCCACAGATACGCAGTATTTT. Its protein product is CSVEGRATDTQYF.

The chain recombines TRBV29-1 with TRBJ2-2; D unclear. V was trimmed by 1 base and J by 0 bases, leaving 9 bases between them. The germline gives CDR1 SQVTM, CDR2 ANQGSEA. This CDR3 region has 15 residues. The CDR3 spells CSVEVSSSNTGELFF. The DNA for the CDR3 is TGCAGCGTTGAAGTCTCCTCGTCGAACACCGGGGAGCTGTTTTTT.

The rearrangement uses TRBV14 and TRBJ2-1; 8 nucleotides agree with TRBD2. Germline V gene lookup returns CDR1 SGHDN and CDR2 FVKESK. This CDR3 is built from 13 residues. V lost 1 base and J lost 9; bases outside the gene matches: 2. The CDR3, as DNA: TGTGCCAGCAGCCAAGTACGGGAGGGTGAGCAGTTCTTC. This translates into CASSQVREGEQFF.

This chain links TRBV29-1 with TRBJ2-3, with D maybe TRBD2 (5 bases). V lost 0 bases, J lost 6 bases, and 7 bases lay in between. The CDR3 is made up of 12 amino acids. Germline V gene sequence: CDR1 SQVTM, CDR2 ANQGSEA. For the CDR3, the DNA is TGCAGCGTTGAAGATTGGAGGGATACGCAGTATTTT. Protein sequence: CSVEDWRDTQYF.

The rearrangement joins TRBV11-2 to TRBJ2-4; D not certain. Germline lookup yields CDR1 SGHAT and CDR2 FQNNGV. The CDR3 has 13 residues. Deletions cut 0 bases from V and 15 bases from J, with 15 bases between. The CDR3 nucleotides are TGTGCCAGCAGCTTAGATCGAGCCCGGGCAGTGTACTTC. It codes for CASSLDRARAVYF.

This clone occurred a few times. The chain carries TRBV7-9 and TRBJ2-3; D is perhaps TRBD2 (6 bases). There are 15 residues in the CDR3. Germline CDR1 reads SEHNR; CDR2 reads FQNEAQ (reference sequence). V lost 3 bases and J 4 bases, leaving 14 bases between the germline ends. The CDR3 loop is CASSLNSGGSDTQYF. CDR3 DNA: TGTGCCAGCAGCTTGAACTCCGGAGGGTCAGATACGCAGTATTTT.

The chain uses TRBV4-1 and TRBJ2-1, with TRBD2 matching over 8 bases. The CDR3 runs 16 residues. Germline V lookup: CDR1 MGHRA, CDR2 YSYEKL. J gave up 8 bases and V 6 bases, and 15 bases lay outside the gene matches. The CDR3 is CASSTLAGSLGYEQFF. Written as DNA, the CDR3 is TGCGCCAGCAGTACTCTAGCGGGTTCTCTCGGCTATGAGCAGTTCTTC.

As for this clone: The same CDR3 is also encoded by other DNA sequences in this sample. V and J are TRBV30 and TRBJ2-7; no clear D gene. Trimming removed 0 bases from V and 2 bases from J, with 5 bases in between. Per the germline V gene, CDR1 is GTSNPN and CDR2 is SVGIG (reference sequence). The CDR3 contains 12 residues. DNA for the CDR3: TGTGCCTGGAGTGTTGGTACCTACGAGCAGTACTTC. Translation: CAWSVGTYEQYF.

The CDR3 DNA is TGCAGCGTTGATCACAGGGGGCAATACACCTTC. Protein: CSVDHRGQYTF. The V gene is TRBV29-1, the J gene TRBJ1-2, with 9 nucleotides matching TRBD1. Germline V gives CDR1 SQVTM, CDR2 ANQGSEA. The CDR3 has 11 amino acids. J gave up 11 bases and V 3 bases, and 4 bases lay outside the gene matches.

The V call is TRBV7-2, the J call TRBJ2-4; the match to TRBD2 covers 7 bases. This CDR3 comprises 13 residues. V trimming: 10 bases; J trimming: 6 bases; junction bases outside the gene matches: 9. Germline CDR1 and CDR2: SGHTA and FQGNSA. CDR3 DNA: TGTGCCACCAACGGTGGGGGGGGAAACATTCAGTACTTC. As protein: CATNGGGGNIQYF.

This clone was detected only a few times. V gene TRBV29-1 combines with J gene TRBJ2-1; D possibly corresponds to TRBD1 (5 bases). Germline V gene data show CDR1 as SQVTM and CDR2 as ANQGSEA. Trimming removed 4 bases at V and 0 bases at J, with 7 bases between. There are 13 residues in the CDR3. The CDR3 bases are TGCAGCGTTGTAGGGGTCTCCTACAATGAGCAGTTCTTC. Translation: CSVVGVSYNEQFF.

Notes on this clone: Germline and junction disagree at one end, which may indicate a read error. The J gene is TRBJ2-1, the V gene TRBV9; no firm D call. Germline V gene data show CDR1 as SGDLS and CDR2 as YYNGEE. CDR3 size: 15 residues. The chain's CDR3 is CAGSVDGSSYNEQFF. CDR3 DNA: TGTGCCGGCAGCGTTGACGGAAGCTCCTACAATGAGCAGTTCTTC.

The V and J genes are TRBV29-1 and TRBJ1-3; perhaps TRBD1 as D (5 bases). This CDR3 is 12 amino acids long. Looked up from germline, CDR1 is SQVTM and CDR2 is ANQGSEA. The CDR3 DNA reads TGCGCCGGGAGGGGAGCTGGAAACACCATATATTTT. Amino acids: CAGRGAGNTIYF.

This clone was counted between two and nine times. The rearrangement joins TRBV29-1 to TRBJ2-3; 10 nucleotides agree with TRBD2. The CDR3 contains 14 residues. Germline V gene data show CDR1 as SQVTM and CDR2 as ANQGSEA. Trimming cost V 5 bases and J 5 bases; bases outside gene matches: 7. The CDR3 region is CSVRRSGGEDTQYF. DNA for the CDR3: TGCAGCGTTCGTAGGAGCGGGGGGGAAGATACGCAGTATTTT.

This clone was seen more than once but under ten times. The chain employs TRBV28 and TRBJ2-7; D possibly corresponds to TRBD1 (6 bases). Trimming pared 6 bases from V and 3 bases from J, leaving 15 bases between. Germline assignment: CDR1 MDHEN and CDR2 SYDVKM. The CDR3 totals 14 residues. The CDR3 region is CASRVSGTLYEQYF. The DNA of the CDR3 is TGTGCCAGCAGGGTATCCGGGACACTCTACGAGCAGTACTTC.

This clone appeared a single time. V usage is TRBV30 and J usage is TRBJ1-1; D not resolved. The V gene lost 0 bases and the J gene lost 10 bases, with 12 bases spanning the gap. CDR3 length: 12 amino acids. CDR1 GTSNPN and CDR2 SVGIG come from the germline V gene (reference sequence). Written as DNA, the CDR3 is TGTGCCTGGAGTGTACTGGGCGGAGCAGCTTTCTTT. Protein product: CAWSVLGGAAFF.

This clone turned up a few times. The same CDR3 is also encoded by other DNA sequences in this sample. This chain joins TRBV29-1 and TRBJ2-5; D may correspond to TRBD1 or TRBD2 (6 bases each). The CDR3 consists of 12 residues. Germline CDR1 reads SQVTM; CDR2 reads ANQGSEA. Trimming cost V 4 bases and J 3 bases, with 9 bases left between them. The CDR3 DNA sequence: TGCAGCGTTGGGGGGGCCGAAGAGACCCAGTACTTC. Encoded protein: CSVGGAEETQYF.

This clone was counted only a few times. The chain is built from TRBV29-1 and TRBJ2-1, with a tentative D call TRBD2 (6 bases). Germline-derived CDR1 and CDR2 are SQVTM and ANQGSEA. The CDR3 has 14 residues. Deletions cut 2 bases from V and 4 bases from J, with 12 bases between. Here the CDR3 reads CSVEYIAEYNEQFF. The DNA of the CDR3 is TGCAGCGTTGAATATATAGCGGAGTACAATGAGCAGTTCTTC.

The V and J genes are TRBV7-9 and TRBJ2-1; weak D call: TRBD2 (5 bases). Germline V CDR1 and CDR2: SEHNR, FQNEAQ (reference sequence). Trimming stripped 11 bases from V and 2 bases from J, with 10 bases between. The length of the CDR3 is 12 residues. Here the CDR3 reads CAGLGAYNEQFF. The CDR3 region has the DNA TGTGCCGGACTCGGGGCCTACAATGAGCAGTTCTTC.

Only a few counts were recorded for this clone. The chain joins TRBV9 to TRBJ2-3; the match to TRBD2 covers 7 bases. Germline V lookup: CDR1 SGDLS, CDR2 YYNGEE. With V trimmed by 8 bases and J by 2 bases, 5 bases remained unmatched. This CDR3 is built from 13 residues. CDR3 in DNA: TGTGCCAGAACCGGGAGGCCCACAGATACGCAGTATTTT. It codes for CARTGRPTDTQYF.

V usage is TRBV29-1 and J usage is TRBJ1-2; possible D gene TRBD1, 5 bases. Trimming cost V 6 bases and J 4 bases, with 18 bases left between them. Germline V gives CDR1 SQVTM, CDR2 ANQGSEA. The CDR3 has 14 residues. In DNA, the CDR3 is TGCAGCGTCGCCCGACTGACAGCCGTCTATGGCTACACCTTC. Translating it yields CSVARLTAVYGYTF.

The CDR3 protein is CAWRATGRGYTF. The CDR3 DNA sequence: TGTGCCTGGAGGGCAACAGGGCGCGGCTACACCTTC. The chain is built from TRBV30 and TRBJ1-2; maybe TRBD1 (6 bases). The CDR3 has 12 amino acids. Trimming removed 3 bases from V and 8 bases from J, with 13 bases in between. The germline V gene encodes CDR1 GTSNPN and CDR2 SVGIG (reference sequence).

The chain combines TRBV4-1 with TRBJ2-7; tentatively, D is TRBD1 or TRBD2 (5 bases each). V was pared by 4 bases and J by 1 base, with 14 bases between. The CDR3 runs 15 residues. The germline V gene has CDR1 MGHRA and CDR2 YSYEKL. CDR3 in amino acids: CASSRGLKGSYEQYF. As DNA, the CDR3 is TGCGCCAGCAGCCGAGGACTCAAGGGGTCCTACGAGCAGTACTTC.

J is TRBJ2-7 and V is TRBV7-2, with D possibly being TRBD1 (6 bases). Germline lookup yields CDR1 SGHTA and CDR2 FQGNSA. The CDR3 is 15 residues long. V gave up 2 bases and J gave up 2 bases, with 13 bases separating them. The CDR3 DNA reads as TGTGCCAGCAGCTTATCCCCGGGACATACCTACGAGCAGTACTTC. The encoded protein is CASSLSPGHTYEQYF.

The chain carries TRBV5-1 and TRBJ2-5; perhaps TRBD2 as D (6 bases). V was cut by 4 bases and J by 4 bases, with 20 bases left in between. CDR1 SGHRS and CDR2 YFSETQ come from the germline V gene. The CDR3 extends over 16 amino acids. CDR3 residues: CASSPRALQGGETQYF. Written as DNA, the CDR3 is TGCGCCAGCAGCCCAAGGGCCCTCCAGGGAGGAGAGACCCAGTACTTC.